The T cell receptor (beta chain) under discussion was sequenced for a study of blood T cells in healthy people across ages (dated by TCRdb to between 2015 and 2016). With regard to the full study: Template switching captured roughly one uniquely barcoded TCR beta cDNA molecule per two T cells in model experiments. Four age groups were formed from the donors: young (average about 16 years), middle-aged (more than 35), aged (approximately 60) and long-lived (approximately 80). To avoid experimental bias, donors of different ages were distributed randomly across sequencing lanes. Using deep sequencing normalized with unique cDNA molecular identifiers, the study measured how TCR beta repertoire diversity changes with age. For two donors (one aged 18 to 30 and one aged 80 or older), the study analyzed two additional independent replicas of 1 million unique cDNA reads from the same blood draw. Findings and caveats that apply to the study as a whole: Donor CMV infection status was unknown, potentially confounding age-related changes in expanded clonotypes. The long-lived group showed more naive CD4+ T cells, fewer expanded clones and increased TCR diversity than the aged group, suggesting age selection. Conclusive comparison of naive and antigen-experienced compartments was prevented by the profiling of bulk unsorted PBMCs. Estimates of total diversity based on one million sequenced T cells were considered lower bounds and underestimates. Observed TCR beta diversity per million T cells fell roughly linearly with age, and a significant reduction was already apparent by age around 40. There was a strong correlation between observed TCR beta diversity and the percentage of naive T cells measured by flow cytometry.

This clonotype has only a few counts. Its antigen specificity is not known. No base qualities exist here, and no much larger clone lies one base off it. The library was prepared using 5' RACE. Sequenced using an Illumina HiSeq 2500. The second PCR ran for about 6 to 11 cycles and used a J-beta primer mix along with a sample-barcoded 5' primer. Each TCR beta cDNA molecule received a unique molecular identifier from a template-switch 5' adaptor carrying 12 random nucleotides. Each sample yielded at least 3 million CDR3-containing paired-end reads. First-strand cDNA was synthesized from all RNA with the Mint cDNA synthesis kit, primed by a TRBC-specific oligonucleotide. Following uracil-DNA glycosylase treatment, a first 18-cycle PCR with universal primers M1SS and BC2_uni_R was performed on all cDNA. The authors' analysis ran thus. For normalization, 1 million high-quality reads, each with a distinct molecular identifier, were randomly selected from each sample. Instead of being binned into consensus sequences, reads with shared molecular identifiers were discarded. CDR3 identification, clonotype clustering and error correction used MiTCR with a Q25 quality threshold and the strictest error-elimination algorithm. A nonparametric unseen species model using Euler transformation provided a lower-bound estimate of total TCR beta diversity. TCRdb ran its own pipeline on the public reads, namely fastp trimming at Q25 and MiXCR clone calling, and kept in-frame beta chains. CDR3 protein sequences are deduplicated, and each keeps its most common genes and DNA. The V and J calls were determined by TCRdb, not by the authors. The sample profile shows 1.5 million to 2 million distinct CDR3 sequences; 49% of them were found once. The top ten constitute approximately 2% of the sample.

V is clipped by 6 bases and J by 5 bases, and the sequence between their germline boundaries is 16 bases long. The CDR3 spans 14 residues, from the cysteine through the phenylalanine. Of all the DNA, just the CDR3 is kept, 42 bases in frame from base 1. The germline V gene gives CDR1 as MDHEN and CDR2 as SYDVKM. The donors were roughly 40 Caucasian individuals from Russia, aged 6 to 90 years, who were systemically healthy. About 10 milliliters of peripheral blood were collected from each donor into EDTA-treated Vacutainer tubes. Ficoll-Paque density-gradient centrifugation was used to isolate PBMCs, with at least 6 million obtained per sample. Trizol reagent was used to extract total RNA from the PBMCs, yielding at least 5 micrograms per sample. For every donor, an aliquot of PBMCs went through flow cytometry to measure the percentages of naive CD45RAhigh/CD27high T cells.

This TCR was recovered from a woman aged 40-49 years in good health. The specimen sequenced was blood. The rearranged chain carries TRBV28 and TRBJ2-5; the D gene cannot be named for sure. CDR3 sequence: CASRSASRPETQYF. The bases read TGTGCCAGCAGGTCGGCTAGTCGCCCTGAGACCCAGTACTTC.